The rows below give T cell receptor beta chains drawn from one sample of a study of shared clonotypes between healthy human individuals. Some clones are missing from TCRdb's copy, which holds only in-frame ones; the method was immunoSEQ multiplex PCR. The sample shows approximately 590,000 clones, 95% to 96% of them seen only once. Material: naive CD8+ T cells sorted from blood. Source of these receptors: a woman aged 25-40 years in good health. Both conserved end residues are part of each CDR3. The D gene is left open where the match is weak. A clone size is listed for some rows: how often the clone was seen (once, few, many), or a class if it is expanded.

J gene	V gene	clone size	D gene	CDR3 DNA	CDR3 protein
TRBJ2-5	TRBV11-1	-	-	TGTGCCAGCAGCTTAGGATGGACGTCAGAAGAGACCCAGTACTTC	CASSLGWTSEETQYF
TRBJ1-1	TRBV20-1	-	-	TGCAGTGCTCCCGAGGGCACTGAAGCTTTCTTT	CSAPEGTEAFF
TRBJ1-2	TRBV13	once	-	TGTGCCAGCAGCTTCCGGACGTTGGGCAGCCGCTATGGCTACACCTTC	CASSFRTLGSRYGYTF
TRBJ2-1	TRBV27	-	-	TGTGCCAGCAGTTTATCAATGGGGTTTAGTGAGCAGTTCTTC	CASSLSMGFSEQFF
TRBJ2-1	TRBV27	-	TRBD2	TGTGCCAGCAGTTCCTGGACTAGCGGGAGGGTGGGTGAGCAGTTCTTC	CASSSWTSGRVGEQFF
TRBJ1-1	TRBV6-4	-	TRBD1	TGTGCCACCTGGGGACAGGGCTCTGAAGCTTTCTTT	CATWGQGSEAFF
TRBJ2-1	TRBV6-6	-	TRBD2	TGTGCCAGCAGTTATGGGAGCGGGAGTACCAATGAGCAGTTCTTC	CASSYGSGSTNEQFF
TRBJ1-4	TRBV4-1	once	TRBD1	TGCGCCAGCAGCGAGGAGGGGGCAGGGGGCCTTGAAAAACTGTTTTTT	CASSEEGAGGLEKLFF
TRBJ2-2	TRBV6-5	few	-	TGTGCCAGCAGTTATACCGCGGGGGAGCTGTTTTTT	CASSYTAGELFF
TRBJ2-7	TRBV5-6	-	-	TGTGCCAGCAGCTATAGGGATACCTACGAGCAGTACTTC	CASSYRDTYEQYF
TRBJ1-2	TRBV9	-	TRBD1	TGTGCCAGCAGCTTATTAGGGGGCGGGACACCGATCGGCTACACCTTC	CASSLLGGGTPIGYTF
TRBJ1-4	TRBV28	-	-	TGTGCCAGCAGGTACTTTTCGAGTTCTAATGAAAAACTGTTTTTT	CASRYFSSSNEKLFF
TRBJ1-6	TRBV11-1	-	-	TGTGCCAGCAGCTTAGATGGCGAGTCCGCTGGGTCACCCCTCCACTTT	CASSLDGESAGSPLHF
TRBJ2-3	TRBV5-8	once	TRBD2	TGTGCCAGCAGCTTCCGCAGCGGGAGCCTAACAGATACGCAGTATTTT	CASSFRSGSLTDTQYF
TRBJ2-3	TRBV14	-	-	TGTGCCAGCAGCCCCCTAGTGGCAGATACGCAGTATTTT	CASSPLVADTQYF
TRBJ1-4	TRBV19	-	TRBD1	TGTGCCAGTAGTATCACAGGGGGCTTAGGTGAAAAACTGTTTTTT	CASSITGGLGEKLFF
TRBJ2-1	TRBV6-6	-	-	TGTGCCAGCAGTTATGCAGGGGATGAGCAGTTCTTC	CASSYAGDEQFF
TRBJ1-2	TRBV13	-	-	TGTGCCAGCAGCTTACGGTTCCCCCAAGGAGGCTACACCTTC	CASSLRFPQGGYTF
TRBJ1-3	TRBV4-1	-	-	TGCGCCAGCAGCCCAATCGACAGCTCTGGAAACACCATATATTTT	CASSPIDSSGNTIYF
TRBJ2-7	TRBV5-4	-	TRBD1	TGTGCCAGCAGCTTGCATAAGGGGGCACCCTACGAGCAGTACTTC	CASSLHKGAPYEQYF
TRBJ2-7	TRBV6-1	-	-	TGTGCCAGCATGGACGAGCAGTACTTC	CASMDEQYF
TRBJ1-5	TRBV19	-	-	TGTGCCAGTAGTATTGCGCAGGCCGGCAATCAGCCCCAGCATTTT	CASSIAQAGNQPQHF
TRBJ1-4	TRBV7-6	-	-	TGTGCCAGCAGCTTAGCGGACGGATTTGCTGAAAAACTGTTTTTT	CASSLADGFAEKLFF
TRBJ2-2	TRBV27	-	TRBD2	TGTGCCAGCAGTAAGACGAGACTAGCGGAAGGCCACGGGGAGCTGTTTTTT	CASSKTRLAEGHGELFF
TRBJ2-3	TRBV10-2	-	TRBD2	TGCGCCAGCAGCAATGAAGCGGGAGGGCCCCCAGATACGCAGTATTTT	CASSNEAGGPPDTQYF
TRBJ2-7	TRBV27	-	-	TGTGCCAGCAGTTTAATTCCGGGGAGCTCCTACGAGCAGTACTTC	CASSLIPGSSYEQYF
TRBJ1-1	TRBV10-3	once	TRBD1	TGTGCCATCAGTGAATCAGGGGGCGTAACTGAAGCTTTCTTT	CAISESGGVTEAFF
TRBJ2-7	TRBV7-8	-	-	TGTGCCAGCAGCTTAGCTTTGGGCTACGAGCAGTACTTC	CASSLALGYEQYF
TRBJ1-2	TRBV30	-	TRBD1	TGTGCCTGGAGGCCGGGACAGGGGTTTCATGGCTACACCTTC	CAWRPGQGFHGYTF
TRBJ2-1	TRBV4-1	once	-	TGCGCCAGCAGCCACTTAGCGGCCACTGGGCCGTTCTTC	CASSHLAATGPFF
TRBJ2-5	TRBV27	-	TRBD1	TGTGCCAGCAGTCCGCCCGACAGGGGAGAGACCCAGTACTTC	CASSPPDRGETQYF
TRBJ2-1	TRBV30	-	-	TGTGCCTGGAGTGTCTTAGCGGATGAGCAGTTCTTC	CAWSVLADEQFF
TRBJ2-1	TRBV5-8	-	TRBD1	TGTGCCAGCAGCCAACAGGGGGTGAATGAGCAGTTCTTC	CASSQQGVNEQFF
TRBJ2-7	TRBV5-6	-	-	TGTGCCAGCAGCTGGGGAGCCGTGGGGTACGAGCAGTACTTC	CASSWGAVGYEQYF
TRBJ2-7	TRBV4-1	-	TRBD1	TGCGCCAGCAGCCAGACAGGGGAGGCCTACGAGCAGTACTTC	CASSQTGEAYEQYF
TRBJ2-1	TRBV27	-	TRBD2	TGTGCCAGCAGTTCGGGGACTAGCGGGAGGAGGAATGAGCAGTTCTTC	CASSSGTSGRRNEQFF
TRBJ1-1	TRBV4-1	-	-	TGCGCCAGCAGCCACGCTGGGGGGACGCACACTGAAGCTTTCTTT	CASSHAGGTHTEAFF
TRBJ2-7	TRBV13	-	-	TGTGCCAGCAGCCCGACTCCTACTAGTCTCCACGAGGGTGATTACGAGCAGTACTTC	CASSPTPTSLHEGDYEQYF
TRBJ2-4	TRBV27	-	TRBD2	TGTGCCAGCACCCGGCCGGGGGGCCCTCTTAGCGGGAGGAATCTAGCCAAAAACATTCAGTACTTC	CASTRPGGPLSGRNLAKNIQYF
TRBJ1-1	TRBV29-1	-	-	TGCAGCGTTGACCCTATGGGCGGGAACACTGAAGCTTTCTTT	CSVDPMGGNTEAFF
TRBJ2-2	TRBV7-9	-	TRBD2	TGTGCCAGCAGGGAGGTGGCGGGAGTGAGAACCGGGGAGCTGTTTTTT	CASREVAGVRTGELFF
TRBJ1-4	TRBV15	-	-	TGTGCCACCAGCAGAGAACAGGAGTATGAAAAACTGTTTTTT	CATSREQEYEKLFF
TRBJ2-7	TRBV23-1	once	TRBD1	TGCGCCAGCAGACCGCCATTGGCGACCGGGCAGGGGGCGGTCGAGCAGTACTTC	CASRPPLATGQGAVEQYF
TRBJ2-7	TRBV7-6	-	-	TGTGCCAGCAGCAACAGTCGGTACGAGCAGTACTTC	CASSNSRYEQYF
TRBJ2-5	TRBV11-1	-	-	TGTGCCAGCAGCTTCGGGTGGGCAGAAGAGACCCAGTACTTC	CASSFGWAEETQYF
TRBJ2-1	TRBV4-2	-	-	TGTGCCAGCAGCCAAGAACAATCGGCTACCTACAATGAGCAGTTCTTC	CASSQEQSATYNEQFF
TRBJ2-7	TRBV4-1	-	TRBD1	TGCGCCAGCAGCCAAGGGTCAGGGGGCAGCGGGGAGCAGTACTTC	CASSQGSGGSGEQYF
TRBJ2-3	TRBV27	-	TRBD2	TGTGCCAGCAGTTTATCCGCCCCTCTAGCGGGATGGACAGATACGCAGTATTTT	CASSLSAPLAGWTDTQYF
TRBJ1-5	TRBV15	-	-	TGTGCCACCAGCAGCGATGAAGAAGACAGGACAGTTCAGCCCCAGCATTTT	CATSSDEEDRTVQPQHF
TRBJ2-1	TRBV7-7	-	TRBD2	TGTGCCAGCAGCTCGCGACTAGCGGACAATGAGCAGTTCTTC	CASSSRLADNEQFF
TRBJ2-5	TRBV6-6	-	-	TGTGCCAGCAGTTACTCGACGGAGAGCCTCTACTTC	CASSYSTESLYF
TRBJ2-7	TRBV28	-	TRBD2	TGTGCCAGCAGTTTGACTAGCGGGTTTTCCTACGAGCAGTACTTC	CASSLTSGFSYEQYF
TRBJ1-2	TRBV28	-	TRBD1	TGTGCCAGCACCGGGACAGGGGGCTCTGGAGAAGGCTACACCTTC	CASTGTGGSGEGYTF
TRBJ1-1	TRBV27	-	-	TGTGCCAGCAGTTTACGGACAGCGCACACTGAAGCTTTCTTT	CASSLRTAHTEAFF
TRBJ1-1	TRBV2	-	TRBD1	TGTGCCAGCAGTCCCGGGACAGTGAACACTGAAGCTTTCTTT	CASSPGTVNTEAFF